The sequence of this T cell receptor beta chain was determined in a study of T cells in Graves' hyperthyroidism and ophthalmopathy (dated by TCRdb to the late 2010s). A note on the overall study: Peripheral blood was collected at initial diagnosis, before any treatment. To identify distinguishing TCR V-J signatures, a discovery cohort of about a hundred patients was used, comprising approximately 40 with Graves' ophthalmopathy and under 60 with stable Graves' hyperthyroidism. Prospective prediction of ophthalmopathy was tested in an independent validation cohort of 18 to 20 hyperthyroidism patients and 17 patients who later progressed to ophthalmopathy. The 85 to 100 discovery patients were divided at random into training and test sets in a 7:3 ratio. In over five Graves' hyperthyroidism patients, the study also compared T-cell repertoires from thyroid tissue with T-cell repertoires from blood. After blood sampling, hyperthyroidism patients were treated with methimazole at a starting dose of 30 mg daily, and ophthalmopathy patients were treated with high-dose intravenous methylprednisolone. The paper describes TCR Vbeta CDR3 sequencing of 120 to 150 peripheral blood samples, made up of some 40 ophthalmopathy patients, around 78 hyperthyroidism patients and about 17 progressor patients. General conclusions and limits of the study: In validation, the model predicted progression to ophthalmopathy with 65% to 71% sensitivity and around 72% specificity, a median of around six months before onset. Most expanded thyroid clonotypes (frequency above 0.001) were also detected in blood, suggesting blood repertoires may reflect thyroid immune responses. No statistical method was used to fix the sample size in advance, and group allocation was not hidden from the investigators. A model built on a 13 V-J signature distinguished ophthalmopathy from stable hyperthyroidism, reaching over 85% sensitivity and around 82% specificity in cross-validation and 80%/75% in testing.

Moderately to severely active disease, a Clinical Activity Score of at least 3, a NOSPECS grade of at least 4, and a duration under 3 months were present in ophthalmopathy patients. Any patient with an uncontrolled infection, another autoimmune disease, pregnancy or lactation was excluded. Diagnoses relied on clinical symptoms, serum thyroxine and TRAb, thyroid ultrasound and orbital computed tomography. Ficoll-Paque density gradient centrifugation was used to isolate PBMCs from approximately 11 ml of fresh peripheral blood. Total RNA was extracted with Trizol reagent, and quality was checked on an Agilent 2100 Bioanalyzer. CDR1 MDHEN and CDR2 SYDVKM were looked up in the germline V gene. The CDR3 runs 17 residues from the cysteine to the phenylalanine. The retained sequence is limited to the CDR3, 51 bases, with the frame set at the first base. Amplification of TCR beta CDR3 regions was carried out from RNA transcripts. A first-round RT-PCR of the TCR CDR3 used the HTBI primer set with the Qiagen OneStep RT-PCR kit. Libraries were constructed in a second round of multiplex PCR, after which size selection and purification were performed. The libraries were sequenced on an Illumina HiSeq2000 using paired-end 100 bp reads. As for how the authors treated the data: SOAPnuke was used to process the raw data, with reads discarded if the reads contained adapters or uncalled bases, had a mean Phred below 15, or lacked an exact constant-primer or identifier match. High-quality paired reads were merged using COPE v1.2.5, and each unique nucleotide sequence was defined as a clonotype. MiTCR v1.1 was used to align clonotypes to the IMGT TRBV, TRBD and TRBJ reference segments. The analysis was restricted to V-J combinations with a frequency above 0.0001, which together covered 99% to 99.2% of the repertoires. The TCS score was defined as the ratio of F50 (clonal expansion) to E x V (chaos), calculated using BLOSUM62-based TCRdist between CDR3 peptides within each V-J. Welch's t-statistics and random forest reduced 450 to 600 V-J features to 10 to 15, which were used in a naive Bayes classifier (R e1071). TCRdb reanalyzed the raw reads on its own, using fastp at Q25 for trimming and MiXCR for clone calling, and kept in-frame beta chains. Entries that share a CDR3 protein sequence are merged under the most common genes and DNA. None of the V and J calls come from the authors' own analysis; TCRdb made them. The sample profile shows hundreds of thousands of distinct CDR3 sequences; roughly 20% of them were found once. The ten largest make up under 35% of the sample.

About this clonotype: The clone's antigen remains unknown. Possible read error: a much larger clone is one base away.

The source of this sequence is a man aged 25-45 years with Graves' ophthalmopathy. In this chain, TRBV28 is recombined with TRBJ2-3, and 7 junction bases match TRBD2. The specimen sequenced was blood. The CDR3 sequence is CASSQISLTGGTGTQYF. The bases are TGTGCCAGCAGCCAGATCTCGTTAACGGGAGGCACAGGTACGCAGTATTTT.